A single T cell receptor beta chain is shown here with its context. Its antigen remains unidentified. This entry is derived from a study of CD8 T cells in ankylosing spondylitis. Germline trimming cut 5 bases from V and 12 bases from J; bases unmatched to any gene: 12. The CDR3 is made up of 14 amino acids. General study points: Characteristic, it appeared, of ankylosing spondylitis blood was a TCR beta motif of roughly 8 highly homologous variants.

TCRdb called the 5' RACE reads again in MiXCR, with one record for every CDR3 protein. The table has 270,000 or so distinct CDR3 sequences, about a sixth seen once. This TCR derives from a male donor with ankylosing spondylitis or in good health (not recorded which). This chain uses TRBV12-3 or TRBV12-4 with TRBJ2-1, with 8 bases lining up with TRBD2. Sequenced sample: blood, either unsorted or a sorted T cell fraction (not recorded which). CDR3 DNA sequence: TGTGCCAGCAGTCCCTGGACTAGCCGCGAGGTGCAGTTCTTC. It is translated as CASSPWTSREVQFF.